The 5 T cell receptor beta chains in this list originate from one sample, sequenced in a study of blood T cell repertoires in COVID-19. Profiled with immunoSEQ multiplex PCR; TCRdb holds only in-frame clones, not every one. The profile shows 20,000 or so clones, 70% to 90% of them singletons. Source material: peripheral blood. Receptors originate from a woman older than 75 with active or convalescent COVID-19.

This chain joins TRBV2 and TRBJ1-5; the match to TRBD1 covers 7 bases. Germline trimming cut 3 bases from V and 6 bases from J; bases unmatched to any gene: 2. The CDR3 consists of 13 residues. Germline V gives CDR1 SNHLY, CDR2 FYNNEI. The CDR3 DNA is TGTGCCAGCAGTGACGCAGGGGGTCAGCCCCAGCATTTT. The encoded protein is CASSDAGGQPQHF.

The genes are TRBV4-2 and TRBJ1-1; D not resolved. This CDR3 comprises 15 residues. Germline loops: CDR1 LGHNA, CDR2 YNFKEQ. Trimming removed 4 bases from V and 1 base from J, with 13 bases in between. CDR3 residues: CASSRGLIENTEAFF. DNA of the CDR3: TGTGCCAGCAGCCGCGGACTGATCGAGAACACTGAAGCTTTCTTT.

This clone has more than one count but fewer than ten. CDR3 DNA: TGTGCCAGCAGCGGACACGGCGTGGGCTACGAGCAGTACTTC. As protein: CASSGHGVGYEQYF. The chain carries TRBV3-1 (or the pseudogene TRBV3-2) and TRBJ2-7; TRBD1 might be the D (5 bases). CDR1 is LGHDT, CDR2 YNNKEL, per germline (reference sequence). The V and J ends lost 5 bases and 3 bases respectively, with 14 bases between them. This CDR3 is built from 14 residues.

The rearrangement joins TRBV28 to TRBJ2-7; no definite D call. The CDR3 is 13 amino acids. Trimming pared 11 bases from V and 0 bases from J, leaving 14 bases between. The germline V gene encodes CDR1 MDHEN and CDR2 SYDVKM. The CDR3 protein is CAGAVFDSYEQYF. CDR3 sequence (DNA): TGTGCCGGCGCGGTTTTTGACTCCTACGAGCAGTACTTC.

The chain carries TRBV5-1 and TRBJ2-3; the D gene is possibly TRBD1 (6 bases). Deletions cut 0 bases from V and 5 bases from J, with 10 bases between. Germline-derived CDR1 and CDR2 are SGHRS and YFSETQ. There are 14 residues in the CDR3. The CDR3 protein is CASSLGTAGDTQYF. DNA for the CDR3: TGCGCCAGCAGCTTGGGGACAGCTGGAGATACGCAGTATTTT. Using reference TRBV5-1 and TRBJ2-3 for the parts outside the CDR3, the full variable domain is KAGVTQTPRYLIKTRGQQVTLSCSPISGHRSVSWYQQTPGQGLQFLFEYFSETQRNKGNFPGRFSGRQFSNSRSEMNVSTLELGDSALYLCASSLGTAGDTQYFGPGTRLTVL.